The 12 T cell receptor beta chains listed next were all sequenced from one sample in a study of cytomegalovirus exposure and HLA in healthy donors. Vbeta (60) and Jbeta (13) primers were used in the PCR. Using immunoSEQ multiplex PCR, the repertoire was profiled, and TCRdb retains in-frame clones only, with some absent. The data hold 150,000 or so clones, with 84% observed a single time. Sequencing was done on a sample of PBMCs. All receptors come from a man aged 18 to 35 in good health and CMV-seronegative.

The chain recombines TRBV5-6 with TRBJ2-1; 9 nucleotides line up with TRBD2. Unmatched junction bases numbered 4, after V lost 6 bases and J lost 3 bases. This CDR3 is built from 14 residues. CDR1 is SGHDT and CDR2 is YYEEEE in the germline V gene. DNA for the CDR3: TGTGCCAGCACCTTAGCGGGGGTCTACAATGAGCAGTTCTTC. Translating gives CASTLAGVYNEQFF.

This chain connects TRBV29-1 to TRBJ2-7, with D perhaps TRBD2 (6 bases). CDR3 size: 12 residues. Germline V lookup: CDR1 SQVTM, CDR2 ANQGSEA. V lost 7 bases, J lost 6 bases, and 16 bases lay in between. The CDR3: CSARSPGGEQYF. The CDR3 DNA reads TGCAGCGCCCGAAGCCCCGGGGGCGAGCAGTACTTC.

This clone was seen once. V gene TRBV15 combines with J gene TRBJ2-7, with a possible D match to TRBD1 (5 bases). CDR1 and CDR2 (germline): LNHNV, YYDKDF (reference sequence). The CDR3 is 14 amino acids. The V end was cut by 0 bases, the J end by 2 bases, with 8 bases between. CDR3 in amino acids: CATSRDAGTYEQYF. CDR3 in DNA: TGTGCCACCAGCAGAGATGCAGGGACCTACGAGCAGTACTTC.

The count of this clone is one. The V gene is TRBV18, the J gene TRBJ1-1, with 7 bases lining up with TRBD1. The length of the CDR3 is 13 residues. The V and J ends lost 3 bases and 8 bases, in that order; junction bases with no gene match: 6. CDR1 and CDR2 from the germline V gene are KGHSH and LQKENI. CDR3 in amino acids: CASSPGEGQEAFF. CDR3 sequence (DNA): TGTGCCAGCTCACCCGGTGAGGGACAGGAAGCTTTCTTT. Full variable domain (outside the CDR3, taken from reference TRBV18 and TRBJ1-1): NAGVMQNPRHLVRRRGQEARLRCSPMKGHSHVYWYRQLPEEGLKFMVYLQKENIIDESGMPKERFSAEFPKEGPSILRIQQVVRGDSAAYFCASSPGEGQEAFFGQGTRLTVV.

The genes are TRBV6-6 and TRBJ1-1; D may be TRBD1 (6 bases). V lost 2 bases and J lost 1, with 8 bases in between. There are 14 residues in the CDR3. Germline CDR1 is MNHNY and CDR2 is SVGAGI (reference sequence). CDR3 nucleotide sequence: TGTGCCAGCAGTTACAGGGGGAGGAACACTGAAGCTTTCTTT. Its translation is CASSYRGRNTEAFF.

This chain links TRBV11-3 with TRBJ2-5, with 8 bases aligning to TRBD2. The CDR3 is 14 residues long. Trimming cost V 5 bases and J 5 bases; bases outside gene matches: 7. CDR1 SGHNT and CDR2 YENEEA come from the germline V gene. The CDR3 region is CASSQGLEYETQYF. The CDR3 nucleotides are TGTGCCAGCAGCCAGGGACTAGAATACGAGACCCAGTACTTC.

This clone was detected a few times. The genes are TRBV7-2 and TRBJ1-6, with D possibly matching TRBD1 (6 bases). With 6 bases removed from V and 10 bases from J, the gap between germline ends came to 16 bases. CDR3 length: 14 residues. From germline, CDR1 is SGHTA and CDR2 FQGNSA. This CDR3 is CASSPGPRGSPLHF. CDR3 sequence (DNA): TGTGCCAGCAGTCCGGGCCCCAGGGGATCACCCCTCCACTTT.

CDR3 DNA sequence: TGCGCCAGCAGCTGGAGGGCGAGGGCGGGGAGCTACGAGCAGTACTTC. Translated: CASSWRARAGSYEQYF. This chain joins TRBV5-1 and TRBJ2-7; tentatively, D is TRBD2 (6 bases). V was cut by 3 bases and J by 3 bases, with 19 bases left in between. The CDR3 runs to 16 residues. Germline CDR1 reads SGHRS; CDR2 reads YFSETQ. Looking up the rest from reference TRBV5-1 and TRBJ2-7 gives the full variable domain: KAGVTQTPRYLIKTRGQQVTLSCSPISGHRSVSWYQQTPGQGLQFLFEYFSETQRNKGNFPGRFSGRQFSNSRSEMNVSTLELGDSALYLCASSWRARAGSYEQYFGPGTRLTVT.

J is TRBJ2-5 and V is TRBV25-1; TRBD2 matches at 8 bases. The CDR3 spans 17 residues. Germline V gene lookup returns CDR1 MGHDK and CDR2 SYGVNS. V dropped 2 bases and J dropped 5; count of bases not matched to a gene: 13. The CDR3 nucleotides read TGTGCCAGCAGTGAACGCACCACCGGGAGGGCCGATGAGACCCAGTACTTC. This encodes CASSERTTGRADETQYF.

This chain connects TRBV28 to TRBJ2-7, with 10 bases matching TRBD2. The CDR3 contains 14 residues. V shed 4 bases and J 2 bases; nucleotides not matched to a gene: 2. The germline CDR1 and CDR2 sequences are MDHEN and SYDVKM. This CDR3 is CASSSLAGAYEQYF. In DNA, the CDR3 is TGTGCCAGCAGTTCCCTAGCGGGAGCCTACGAGCAGTACTTC.

The chain combines TRBV6-5 with TRBJ1-2, with 7 bases fitting TRBD1. The CDR3 sequence is 15 residues long. The V segment lost 7 bases and the J segment 0 bases; nucleotides outside the gene matches: 8. CDR1 and CDR2 (germline): MNHEY, SVGAGI. CDR3 DNA sequence: TGTGCCAGCACCTGGGACAGTCGTTCTAACTATGGCTACACCTTC. It yields the protein CASTWDSRSNYGYTF.

CDR3 DNA sequence: TGTGCCAGCCGATTGACTAGCCCGACCTCCTACGAGCAGTACTTC. The encoded protein is CASRLTSPTSYEQYF. The chain couples TRBV28 to TRBJ2-7; 7 nucleotides align to TRBD2. The CDR3 sequence is 15 residues long. Trimming at V came to 8 bases and at J to 0 bases, leaving 10 bases not matched to a gene. The germline V gene has CDR1 MDHEN and CDR2 SYDVKM.